The clone carrying this T cell receptor beta chain has a single count. These data are taken from a study of shared clonotypes between healthy human individuals. The CDR3 is 15 amino acids. The V end was cut by 3 bases, the J end by 8 bases, with 22 bases between. CDR1 is GTSNPN, CDR2 SVGIG, per germline (reference sequence). The method was immunoSEQ multiplex PCR; TCRdb's version includes in-frame clones alone and lacks a portion of them. The repertoire holds roughly 1,800,000 clones, with around 96% as singletons. Naive CD8 cells were CD45RO-negative, positively selected for CCR7, excluding terminally differentiated effector memory CD45RA+ cells.

The specimen was naive CD8+ T cells sorted from blood. V and J are TRBV30 and TRBJ1-2; maybe TRBD1 (5 bases). This receptor was obtained from a young man in good health. Written as DNA, the CDR3 is TGTGCCTGGAGCGTTGTAGGGGCTACTGGGGAGGGCTACACCTTC. Translated: CAWSVVGATGEGYTF.